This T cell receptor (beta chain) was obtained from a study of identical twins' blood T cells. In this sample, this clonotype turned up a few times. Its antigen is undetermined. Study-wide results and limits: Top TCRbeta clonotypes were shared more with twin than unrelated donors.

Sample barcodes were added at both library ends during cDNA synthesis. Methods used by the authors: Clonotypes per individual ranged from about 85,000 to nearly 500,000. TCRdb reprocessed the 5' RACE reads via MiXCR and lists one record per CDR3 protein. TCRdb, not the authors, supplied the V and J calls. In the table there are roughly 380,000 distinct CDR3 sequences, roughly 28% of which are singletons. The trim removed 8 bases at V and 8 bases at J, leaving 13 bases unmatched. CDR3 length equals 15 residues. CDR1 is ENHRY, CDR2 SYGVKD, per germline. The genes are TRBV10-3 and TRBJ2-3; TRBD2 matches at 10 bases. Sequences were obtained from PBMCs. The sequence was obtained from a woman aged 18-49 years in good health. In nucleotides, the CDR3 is TGTGCCATCTATACCGGGACTAGCGACCCCGGTACGCAGTATTTT. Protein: CAIYTGTSDPGTQYF.